This T cell receptor (beta chain) was profiled in a study of blood T cell repertoires in COVID-19. Methods used by the authors: Counts of nucleated cells, estimated from reference gene primer amplification, were obtained. Repertoires were generated with immunoSEQ multiplex PCR, while TCRdb's copy carries only in-frame clones and drops some. For V, J and clone size, that table is used; D and trimming come from the DNA. The table shows about 95,000 clones, with about nine tenths occurring only once. The CDR3 has 16 residues. V dropped 5 bases and J dropped 2; count of bases not matched to a gene: 10. Germline lookup yields CDR1 SGHDT and CDR2 YYEEEE.

Source material: peripheral blood. This chain joins TRBV5-6 and TRBJ2-5; 9 nucleotides agree with TRBD2. The source is a man aged 55 to 70 with COVID-19, enrolled during active disease. This CDR3 reads CASRTYGLATQETQYF. DNA for the CDR3: TGTGCCAGCAGGACGTATGGACTAGCGACGCAAGAGACCCAGTACTTC. The full variable domain, with the rest looked up from reference TRBV5-6 and TRBJ2-5, is DAGVTQSPTHLIKTRGQQVTLRCSPKSGHDTVSWYQQALGQGPQFIFQYYEEEERQRGNFPDRFSGHQFPNYSSELNVNALLLGDSALYLCASRTYGLATQETQYFGPGTRLLVL.